Listed below are T cell receptor beta chains from one sample, sequenced in a study of T-cell memory formation after mild COVID-19. TCRdb redid the calling of the 5' RACE reads with MiXCR, one entry per CDR3 protein. The sample shows about 150,000 distinct CDR3 sequences, 15% to 20% of them seen only once. The sample taken for sequencing was PBMCs or a T cell subset sorted from them (not recorded which). These receptors came from an adult woman who had mild COVID-19 (a few samples of this study predate the infection). Cell type and time point are not known. Both conserved end residues are part of each CDR3. The D gene is left open where the match is weak. Some rows mark clone size as missing; the rest say once, few, many or name a class of expanded clone.

CDR3 DNA,CDR3 protein,clone size,CDR3 length,J gene,V gene,D gene
TGTGCCAGTGATGGACGGACGGCCTACGAGCAGTACTTC,CASDGRTAYEQYF,-,13,TRBJ2-7,TRBV2,-
TGCAGTGCTAGAGCTCCGGGACATCGCTCTGGGGCCAACGTCCTGACTTTC,CSARAPGHRSGANVLTF,few,17,TRBJ2-6,TRBV20-1,-
TGCGCCAGCAGCTTGGCCGGGGGTGGAGGAACTGAAGCTTTCTTT,CASSLAGGGGTEAFF,-,15,TRBJ1-1,TRBV5-1,-
TGTGCCAGCACTAGCGGGAGGGCCGTAGATACGCAGTATTTT,CASTSGRAVDTQYF,few,14,TRBJ2-3,TRBV6-2/TRBV6-3,TRBD2
TGTGCCAGCAGCCAAGCCGGGACATTGGGGAACGAGCAGTACTTC,CASSQAGTLGNEQYF,-,15,TRBJ2-7,TRBV3-1,-
TGTGCCACCAGTGATCCAGGGGGCTATGGCTACACCTTC,CATSDPGGYGYTF,few,13,TRBJ1-2,TRBV24-1,TRBD1
TGTGCCACCAGCAGAGACCGGGGACTAGCGGGAGGCTCAGATACGCAGTATTTT,CATSRDRGLAGGSDTQYF,-,18,TRBJ2-3,TRBV15,TRBD2
TGTGCCAGCAGTTACTCTGGGGGCTCGACCTATGGCTACACCTTC,CASSYSGGSTYGYTF,-,15,TRBJ1-2,TRBV6-5,-
TGCAGCGTTGGGACAGGGGGCTTGGAGACCCAGTACTTC,CSVGTGGLETQYF,few,13,TRBJ2-5,TRBV29-1,TRBD1
TGTGCCAGCAGCCTGCGGGGGGACTCAGATACGCAGTATTTT,CASSLRGDSDTQYF,once,14,TRBJ2-3,TRBV9,TRBD2
TGTGCCAGCAGTTGGGGGACAGGGGAGTCAGATACGCAGTATTTT,CASSWGTGESDTQYF,few,15,TRBJ2-3,TRBV12-3/TRBV12-4,TRBD1
TGCAGTGCTAGAGATCGGTCGACAGGGGGCTCCTACGAGCAGTACTTC,CSARDRSTGGSYEQYF,-,16,TRBJ2-7,TRBV20-1,TRBD1
TGCGCCAGCAGCTTGACCCTAGCGGGGGCCACAGATACGCAGTATTTT,CASSLTLAGATDTQYF,few,16,TRBJ2-3,TRBV5-1,TRBD2
TGTGCCAGCAGCGTAGCTCTCCAAGAGACCCAGTACTTC,CASSVALQETQYF,many,13,TRBJ2-5,TRBV9,-
TGTGCCAGCAGCCCAGGGATTGGAGGGGGGTCCTATGGCTACACCTTC,CASSPGIGGGSYGYTF,few,16,TRBJ1-2,TRBV3-1,-
TGTGCCAGCAGCCCAGGGCCCCCCCGTGGGACCCAGTACTTC,CASSPGPPRGTQYF,-,14,TRBJ2-5,TRBV14,-
TGCAGTGCTTCAACTGTTTACCGGGCCCGAAGCACAGATACGCAGTATTTT,CSASTVYRARSTDTQYF,-,17,TRBJ2-3,TRBV20-1,-
TGTGCCAGCAGCCCACAGGGGGCCGAGCAGTACTTC,CASSPQGAEQYF,-,12,TRBJ2-7,TRBV3-1,TRBD1
TGTGCCAGCAGTCAAAGTGCGGGACAGGTCTCCTACGAGCAGTACTTC,CASSQSAGQVSYEQYF,-,16,TRBJ2-7,TRBV7-9,TRBD1
TGTGCCAGCAGTGAATCGGCAGCCCGAATCTACGAGCAGTACTTC,CASSESAARIYEQYF,few,15,TRBJ2-7,TRBV2,-
TGCAGTGTTCCGGCCCTACTAGCCAAAAACATTCAGTACTTC,CSVPALLAKNIQYF,-,14,TRBJ2-4,TRBV20-1,-
TGTGCCAGCTCACAACCGGGACAGGGGGACTATGGATACACCTTC,CASSQPGQGDYGYTF,-,15,TRBJ1-2,TRBV18,TRBD1
TGTGCCAGCAGTATAATAAAGACCGGGACTAGCATCGATGAGCAGTTCTTC,CASSIIKTGTSIDEQFF,-,17,TRBJ2-1,TRBV3-1,TRBD2
TGTGCCAGCAGCGTGGGACTTAAGAACACTGAAGCTTTCTTT,CASSVGLKNTEAFF,few,14,TRBJ1-1,TRBV6-2/TRBV6-3,-
TGCAGTGCTAGAACTAGCGGGACCAGAGATACGCAGTATTTT,CSARTSGTRDTQYF,many,14,TRBJ2-3,TRBV20-1,TRBD2
TGTGCCAGCAGGGATTTGAACACTGAAGCTTTCTTT,CASRDLNTEAFF,few,12,TRBJ1-1,TRBV27,-
TGTGCCAGCTCACCACCTAGCGGGGGCACAGATACGCAGTATTTT,CASSPPSGGTDTQYF,-,15,TRBJ2-3,TRBV18,TRBD2
TGCAGCGTTGAAGTAGCGACAGGGAACACTGAAGCTTTCTTT,CSVEVATGNTEAFF,few,14,TRBJ1-1,TRBV29-1,-
TGTGCCAGCAGCCTCCCGGGTCCCAATCAGCCCCAGCATTTT,CASSLPGPNQPQHF,-,14,TRBJ1-5,TRBV5-6,-
TGTGCCACCAGTGATTTGCAGTCTCCCCCAGAGACCCAGTACTTC,CATSDLQSPPETQYF,-,15,TRBJ2-5,TRBV24-1,-
TGCGCCAGCAGCCAAGTTCCAGCGGGAGGCCTATCCTACAATGAGCAGTTCTTC,CASSQVPAGGLSYNEQFF,few,18,TRBJ2-1,TRBV4-3,TRBD2
TGTGCCAGCAGTTTAAGGTTCTGGGGAGCGGGCACAGATACGCAGTATTTT,CASSLRFWGAGTDTQYF,-,17,TRBJ2-3,TRBV12-3/TRBV12-4,-
TGTGCCAGCAGGGCAATCGAACGGATGGGAGAGCAGTACTTC,CASRAIERMGEQYF,once,14,TRBJ2-7,TRBV27,-
TGTGCCAGCAGCCGGAACGGGAGAACAGATACGCAGTATTTT,CASSRNGRTDTQYF,-,14,TRBJ2-3,TRBV7-2,-
TGTGCCAGCAGCTCCTATAGTTACAATGAGCAGTTCTTC,CASSSYSYNEQFF,many,13,TRBJ2-1,TRBV7-3,-
TGTGCCAGCAGTGGGGGGCGGCCGACCTACGAGCAGTACTTC,CASSGGRPTYEQYF,-,14,TRBJ2-7,TRBV2,-
TGCGCCAGCAGCCCCGGGACAGAAGTATACGAGCAGTACTTC,CASSPGTEVYEQYF,many,14,TRBJ2-7,TRBV5-1,TRBD1
TGCGCCAGCAGCTTTAGGCACCCCGGGACTAGCGGGGATCCGCCCTACGAGCAGTACTTC,CASSFRHPGTSGDPPYEQYF,once,20,TRBJ2-7,TRBV5-1,TRBD2
TGTGCCAGCAGCCAAGGGCCTATCCCGGCCAGACCCTACACAGATACGCAGTATTTT,CASSQGPIPARPYTDTQYF,-,19,TRBJ2-3,TRBV4-2,-
TGTGCCAGCAGCGTAGGTGTTGGGGGGGCGAGTGAAGCTTTCTTT,CASSVGVGGASEAFF,-,15,TRBJ1-1,TRBV9,-
TGTGCCAGCAGTTCTAACTACGGACAGTACTTC,CASSSNYGQYF,few,11,TRBJ2-7,TRBV6-1,-
TGTGCCAGCAGATGGGCAGGGAACCACGAGCAGTACTTC,CASRWAGNHEQYF,-,13,TRBJ2-7,TRBV6-5,-
TGTGCCAGCAGCTTAGGCCCCCGGAGCTCCTACGAGCAGTACTTC,CASSLGPRSSYEQYF,many,15,TRBJ2-7,TRBV7-2,-
TGTGCCAGCTCACCGGACAGGGGGGCCTACGAGCAGTACTTC,CASSPDRGAYEQYF,few,14,TRBJ2-7,TRBV18,TRBD1